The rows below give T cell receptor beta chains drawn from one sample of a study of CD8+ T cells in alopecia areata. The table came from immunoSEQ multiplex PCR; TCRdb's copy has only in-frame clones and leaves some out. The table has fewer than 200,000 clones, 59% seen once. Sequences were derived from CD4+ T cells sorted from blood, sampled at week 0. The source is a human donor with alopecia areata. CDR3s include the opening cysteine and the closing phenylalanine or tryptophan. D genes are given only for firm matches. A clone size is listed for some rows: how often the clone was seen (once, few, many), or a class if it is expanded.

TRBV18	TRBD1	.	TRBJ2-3	TGTGCCAGCTACCGGGGACAGAGCACAGATACGCAGTATTTT	CASYRGQSTDTQYF
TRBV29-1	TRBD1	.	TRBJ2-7	TGCAGCGTTGTTCCCGGGACAGCTCCTCCCGAGCAGTACTTC	CSVVPGTAPPEQYF
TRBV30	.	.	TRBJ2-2	TGTGCCTCGGGATCCGCGAGGATCGGGGAGCTGTTTTTT	CASGSARIGELFF
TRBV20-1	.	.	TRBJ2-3	TGCAGTGCCCTCACAGATACGCAGTATTTT	CSALTDTQYF
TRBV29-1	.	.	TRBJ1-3	TGCAGCGCCATCGTGGTACCCCTCGAAGGAAACACCATATATTTT	CSAIVVPLEGNTIYF
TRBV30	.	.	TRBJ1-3	TGTGCCTGGACAGGGGAGGGAGGCTCTGGAAACACCATATATTTT	CAWTGEGGSGNTIYF
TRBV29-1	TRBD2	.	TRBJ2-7	TGCAGCGTTTCAAACGGGGGACTAGGCTACGAGCAGTACTTC	CSVSNGGLGYEQYF
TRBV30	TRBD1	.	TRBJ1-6	TGTGCCTGGATTGAGGACAGGGTATCCTCACCCCTCCACTTT	CAWIEDRVSSPLHF
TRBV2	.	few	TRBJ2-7	TGTGCCTCCTACGAGCAGTACTTC	CASYEQYF
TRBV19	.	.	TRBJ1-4	TGTGCCAGTAGTAGCTCTCTTAATGAAAAACTGTTTTTT	CASSSSLNEKLFF
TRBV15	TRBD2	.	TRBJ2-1	TGTGCCACCAGCAGAGAGACTAGCGGATACAATGAGCAGTTCTTC	CATSRETSGYNEQFF
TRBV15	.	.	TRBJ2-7	TGTGCCACCAGCAGAGACTGGGACACTTACTACGAGCAGTACTTC	CATSRDWDTYYEQYF
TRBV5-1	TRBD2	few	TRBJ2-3	TGCGCCAGCAGCTTGGACGGGGGGAGCACAGATACGCAGTATTTT	CASSLDGGSTDTQYF
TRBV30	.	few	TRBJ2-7	TGTGCCTGGAGTGTAACCGATTCCGAGCAGTACTTC	CAWSVTDSEQYF
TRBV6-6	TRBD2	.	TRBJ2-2	TGTGCCAGCAGTGGACTAGCTTCGAACACCGGGGAGCTGTTTTTT	CASSGLASNTGELFF
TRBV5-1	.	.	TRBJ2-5	TGCGCCAGCAGCTTGGTACCCTCTGGGTCAGGCCAAGAGACCCAGTACTTC	CASSLVPSGSGQETQYF
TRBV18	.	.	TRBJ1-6	TGTGCCAGCTCACCAACACGAGAAACTAATTCACCCCTCCACTTT	CASSPTRETNSPLHF
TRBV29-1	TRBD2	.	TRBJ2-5	TGCAGCGTTTCCGGGGGAGGGGAGACCCAGTACTTC	CSVSGGGETQYF
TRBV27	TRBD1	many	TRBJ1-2	TGTGCCAGCAGTTCATTTAGGACAGGGGAGGGCTACACCTTC	CASSSFRTGEGYTF
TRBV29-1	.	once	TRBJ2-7	TGCAGCGTGGCCGGTGACCCCCGCAAGTACTTC	CSVAGDPRKYF
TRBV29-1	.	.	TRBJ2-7	TGCAGCGTTGAGGGGGGTCGCGAGCAGTACTTC	CSVEGGREQYF
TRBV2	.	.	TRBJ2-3	TGTGCCAGCAGAGGGCTGACAGATACGCAGTATTTT	CASRGLTDTQYF
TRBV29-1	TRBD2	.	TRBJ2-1	TGCAGTGGGGGAGGGTCTAATGAGCAGTTCTTC	CSGGGSNEQFF
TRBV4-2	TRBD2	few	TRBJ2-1	TGTGCCAGCAGCCAAGGGGCTAGCGGGGGGGCCCACAATGAGCAGTTCTTC	CASSQGASGGAHNEQFF
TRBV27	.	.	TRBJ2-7	TGTGCCAGCAGTTCCGCGGGACAACCGAGGGGCGAGCAGTACTTC	CASSSAGQPRGEQYF
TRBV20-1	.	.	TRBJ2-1	TGCAGTGTTTACATTCCCTACGAGCAGTTCTTC	CSVYIPYEQFF
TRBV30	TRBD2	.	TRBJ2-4	TGTGCCTGGGGGGACTACTCAGCGAACATTCAGTACTTC	CAWGDYSANIQYF
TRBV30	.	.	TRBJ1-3	TGTGCCTGGAGTGTAACGGCAGGGTCTGGAAACACCATATATTTT	CAWSVTAGSGNTIYF
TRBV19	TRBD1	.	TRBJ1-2	TGTGCCTCACGGACAGGGGGCGTCTATGGCTACACCTTC	CASRTGGVYGYTF
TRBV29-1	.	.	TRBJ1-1	TGCAGCGTTGCCCGGGGGGGAGCGGGGAACACTGAAGCTTTCTTT	CSVARGGAGNTEAFF
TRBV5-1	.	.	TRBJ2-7	TGCGCCAGCAGCTTGAATGAAGTCGGTTCTGCCTACGAGCAGTACTTC	CASSLNEVGSAYEQYF
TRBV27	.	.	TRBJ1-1	TGTGCCAGCAGCAATAGAACCCTTATGAACACTGAAGCTTTCTTT	CASSNRTLMNTEAFF